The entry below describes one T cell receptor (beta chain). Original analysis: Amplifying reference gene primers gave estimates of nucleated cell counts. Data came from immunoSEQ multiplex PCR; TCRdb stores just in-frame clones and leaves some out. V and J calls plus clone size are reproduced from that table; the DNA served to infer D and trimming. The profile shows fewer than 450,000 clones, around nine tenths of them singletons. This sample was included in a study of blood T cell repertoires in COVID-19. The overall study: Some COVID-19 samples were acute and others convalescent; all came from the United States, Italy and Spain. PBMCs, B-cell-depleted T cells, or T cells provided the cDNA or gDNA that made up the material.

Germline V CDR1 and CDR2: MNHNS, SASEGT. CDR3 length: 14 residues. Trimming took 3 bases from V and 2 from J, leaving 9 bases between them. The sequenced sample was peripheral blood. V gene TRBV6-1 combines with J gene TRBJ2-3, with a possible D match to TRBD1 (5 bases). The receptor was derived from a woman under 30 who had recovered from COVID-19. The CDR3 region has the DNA TGTGCCAGCAGTGACAGGGTGTTCACAGATACGCAGTATTTT. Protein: CASSDRVFTDTQYF.